A selection of T cell receptor beta chains follows, all from one sample in a study of OX40 agonist ivuxolimab in advanced cancers. Using immunoSEQ multiplex PCR, the repertoire was profiled, and TCRdb retains in-frame clones only, with some absent. Of 10,000 to 15,000 clones listed, 69% are singletons. The material sequenced was CD4+ or CD8+ T cells sorted from blood, taken in a trial of the OX40 agonist ivuxolimab. Every receptor here comes from an adult with an advanced solid tumor such as melanoma, head and neck, liver or kidney cancer. Both conserved end residues are part of each CDR3. The D gene is left open where the match is weak. Size values are once, few and many counts, or a class for expanded clones, and some rows have none.

j_gene	abundance	d_gene	v_gene	CDR3nt	CDR3aa
TRBJ2-5	-	-	TRBV28	TGTGCCAGCAGTCTAAAGGGCCCAGGGGAGACCCAGTACTTC	CASSLKGPGETQYF
TRBJ1-5	-	-	TRBV6-6	TGTGCCAGCAGTTACGGGGCTAGCAATCAGCCCCAGCATTTT	CASSYGASNQPQHF
TRBJ2-7	-	-	TRBV7-9	TGTGCCAGCAGCCAGGACGGCTACGAGCAGTACTTC	CASSQDGYEQYF
TRBJ2-7	-	-	TRBV6-6	TGTGCCAGCAGTTACTCGCTAAACTACGAGCAGTACTTC	CASSYSLNYEQYF
TRBJ2-7	-	TRBD1	TRBV6-6	TGTGCCAGCAGTCCCCTCGGCAGGGGGCGCGAGCAGTACTTC	CASSPLGRGREQYF
TRBJ1-5	-	-	TRBV28	TGTGCCAGCAGTTTAGAAGACACCTATCAGCCCCAGCATTTT	CASSLEDTYQPQHF
TRBJ2-7	few	-	TRBV5-5	TGTGCCAGCAGCCAAGAGGCGACCTCCTACGAGCAGTACTTC	CASSQEATSYEQYF
TRBJ2-7	-	-	TRBV10-3	TGTGCCATCAGGGACGAGCCCTACGAGCAGTACTTC	CAIRDEPYEQYF
TRBJ2-2	once	TRBD1	TRBV7-2	TGTGCCAGCAGCTTAGGGGGACAGGGAATTCGGAACACCGGGGAGCTGTTTTTT	CASSLGGQGIRNTGELFF
TRBJ2-4	-	-	TRBV4-1	TGCGCCAGCAGCTCTGTATTAGCCAAAAACATTCAGTACTTC	CASSSVLAKNIQYF
TRBJ2-3	-	TRBD1	TRBV29-1	TGCAGCGTTGTTGGGCAGGGGGTTGCAGATACGCAGTATTTT	CSVVGQGVADTQYF
TRBJ2-7	-	TRBD1	TRBV4-1	TGCGCCAGCAGCCAGGGACAGGGGCAGCCCTACGAGCAGTACTTC	CASSQGQGQPYEQYF
TRBJ1-1	-	TRBD1	TRBV28	TGTGCCAGCAGTTTCAGGGGGTCGGGGTTAGTATACACTGAAGCTTTCTTT	CASSFRGSGLVYTEAFF
TRBJ2-1	-	-	TRBV21-1	TGTGCCAGCAGCAGGGACTACAATGAGCAGTTCTTC	CASSRDYNEQFF
TRBJ2-3	-	-	TRBV7-6	TGTGCCAGCAGCTTAGTAGGCAGGATCACAGATACGCAGTATTTT	CASSLVGRITDTQYF
TRBJ2-2	-	-	TRBV15	TGTGCCACCAGCAGAGACAGGTTCACCGGGGAGCTGTTTTTT	CATSRDRFTGELFF
TRBJ1-6	few	TRBD1	TRBV27	TGTGCCAGCAGTTTGGGGACAGGGGGCTCTTCACCCCTCCACTTT	CASSLGTGGSSPLHF
TRBJ1-2	-	TRBD1	TRBV4-1	TGCGCCAGCAGCCAAGGGGACAGGGAAAACTATGGCTACACCTTC	CASSQGDRENYGYTF
TRBJ2-7	-	-	TRBV27	TGTGCCAGCAGTGCCCGGACAGTCCGGGACGAGCAGTACTTC	CASSARTVRDEQYF
TRBJ2-7	-	TRBD1	TRBV4-2	TGTGCCAGCAGCCAAGATTTGCCGGGACAGGGCGGGGAGCAGTACTTC	CASSQDLPGQGGEQYF
TRBJ2-1	-	-	TRBV6-5	TGTGCCAGCAGTTACTCGTCGCGAGGTGAGCAGTTCTTC	CASSYSSRGEQFF
TRBJ2-2	-	-	TRBV19	TGTGCCAGTAGTATAAGGGGGGTGGCAGGGAGCTACAATACCGGGGAGCTGTTTTTT	CASSIRGVAGSYNTGELFF
TRBJ2-2	-	TRBD1	TRBV28	TGTGCCAGCTCTAGGGGCAGGGGGACCGGGGAGCTGTTTTTT	CASSRGRGTGELFF
TRBJ2-1	-	-	TRBV19	TGTGCCAGTAGTATCGGCTTAGCCACCTTCTACAATGAGCAGTTCTTC	CASSIGLATFYNEQFF
TRBJ1-4	-	-	TRBV7-8	TGTGCCAGCAGCTTAGTGAGCCGGCAAACTAATGAAAAACTGTTTTTT	CASSLVSRQTNEKLFF
TRBJ1-2	-	-	TRBV19	TGTGCCACCCTCGAATGGGGAGTCGGGGGCTACACCTTC	CATLEWGVGGYTF
TRBJ2-3	-	TRBD2	TRBV7-2	TGTGCCAGCAGCCAAGATGGACTAGCGGGAGCTTCAGATACGCAGTATTTT	CASSQDGLAGASDTQYF
TRBJ2-2	few	TRBD2	TRBV28	TGTGCCAGCAGTTTATCGCCTAGCGGGGACACCGGGGAGCTGTTTTTT	CASSLSPSGDTGELFF
TRBJ2-4	-	-	TRBV28	TGTGCCAGCAGTCCCCCCCTAGGACTAGGGGGAACCAAAAACATTCAGTACTTC	CASSPPLGLGGTKNIQYF
TRBJ1-6	-	TRBD1	TRBV2	TGTGCCAGCAGGGCCCCTACAGGGGGACAATCACCCCTCCACTTT	CASRAPTGGQSPLHF
TRBJ2-7	-	-	TRBV28	TGTGCCAGCAGTTCTACAGTGTTCTCCTACGAGCAGTACTTC	CASSSTVFSYEQYF
TRBJ2-7	-	-	TRBV5-4	TGTGCCAGCAGCATACAGGACTACGAGCAGTACTTC	CASSIQDYEQYF
TRBJ2-7	once	TRBD1	TRBV7-9	TGTGCCAGCAGCTCACAGGGGCCCCACTCCTACGAGCAGTACTTC	CASSSQGPHSYEQYF
TRBJ1-5	-	-	TRBV5-8	TGTGCCAGCAGCTCAGCATCATATAGCAATCAGCCCCAGCATTTT	CASSSASYSNQPQHF
TRBJ1-4	-	-	TRBV28	TGTGCCAGCAGCCCTCCAGGGCTTAGTGGATCTAATGAAAAACTGTTTTTT	CASSPPGLSGSNEKLFF
TRBJ2-2	-	TRBD1	TRBV5-1	TGCGCCAGCATCGACAGGGTTGGCGGGGAGCTGTTTTTT	CASIDRVGGELFF
TRBJ2-1	-	TRBD2	TRBV10-3	TGTGCCATCAGTGACACTAGCGGGGGCAATGAGCAGTTCTTC	CAISDTSGGNEQFF
TRBJ2-1	-	TRBD2	TRBV19	TGTGCCAGTAGTATTACTAGCGGGGCACAGCAGTTCTTC	CASSITSGAQQFF
TRBJ2-1	-	-	TRBV28	TGTGCCAGCAGTCCCTATCGGGGGCCATCCCCCTACAATGAGCAGTTCTTC	CASSPYRGPSPYNEQFF
TRBJ1-5	-	-	TRBV4-1	TGCGCCAGCAGCCAAGAGGTGGAGGGCCGCCAGCCCCAGCATTTT	CASSQEVEGRQPQHF
TRBJ1-3	once	-	TRBV5-4	TGTGCCAGCAGCTTGGGTGCAGGCCCTGGAAACACCATATATTTT	CASSLGAGPGNTIYF